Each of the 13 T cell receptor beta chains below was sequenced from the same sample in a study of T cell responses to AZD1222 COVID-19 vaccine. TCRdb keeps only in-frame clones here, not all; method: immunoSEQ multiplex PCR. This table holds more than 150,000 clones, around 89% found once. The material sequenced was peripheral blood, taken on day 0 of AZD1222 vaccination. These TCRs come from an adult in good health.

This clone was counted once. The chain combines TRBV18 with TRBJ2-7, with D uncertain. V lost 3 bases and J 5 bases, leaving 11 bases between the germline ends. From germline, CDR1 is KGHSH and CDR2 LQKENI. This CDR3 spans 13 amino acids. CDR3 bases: TGTGCCAGCTCACCCTCGACCGGTAACGAGCAGTACTTC. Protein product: CASSPSTGNEQYF. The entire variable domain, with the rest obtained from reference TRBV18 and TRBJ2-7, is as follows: NAGVMQNPRHLVRRRGQEARLRCSPMKGHSHVYWYRQLPEEGLKFMVYLQKENIIDESGMPKERFSAEFPKEGPSILRIQQVVRGDSAAYFCASSPSTGNEQYFGPGTRLTVT.

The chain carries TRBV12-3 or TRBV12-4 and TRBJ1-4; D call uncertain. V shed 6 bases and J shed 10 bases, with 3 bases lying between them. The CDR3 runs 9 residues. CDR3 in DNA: TGTGCCAGCAGGACAAAACTGTTTTTT. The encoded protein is CASRTKLFF.

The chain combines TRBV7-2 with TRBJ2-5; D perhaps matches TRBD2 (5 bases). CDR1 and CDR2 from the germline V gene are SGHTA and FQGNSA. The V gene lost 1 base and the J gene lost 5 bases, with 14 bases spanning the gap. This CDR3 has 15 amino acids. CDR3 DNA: TGTGCCAGCAGCTTAGGGTGGGCCCGCGGGGAGACCCAGTACTTC. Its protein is CASSLGWARGETQYF. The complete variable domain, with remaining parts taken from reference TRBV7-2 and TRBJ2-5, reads GAGVSQSPSNKVTEKGKDVELRCDPISGHTALYWYRQSLGQGLEFLIYFQGNSAPDKSGLPSDRFSAERTGGSVSTLTIQRTQQEDSAVYLCASSLGWARGETQYFGPGTRLLVL.

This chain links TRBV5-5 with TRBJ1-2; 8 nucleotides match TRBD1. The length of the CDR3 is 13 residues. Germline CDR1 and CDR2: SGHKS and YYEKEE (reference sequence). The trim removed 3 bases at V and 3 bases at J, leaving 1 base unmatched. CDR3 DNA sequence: TGTGCCAGCAGCTCGACAGGGGACTATGGCTACACCTTC. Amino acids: CASSSTGDYGYTF.

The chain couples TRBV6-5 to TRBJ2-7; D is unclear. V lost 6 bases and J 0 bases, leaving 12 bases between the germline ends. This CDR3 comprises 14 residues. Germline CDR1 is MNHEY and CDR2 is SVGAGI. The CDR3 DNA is TGTGCCAGCAGCCAGGACCGGTACTCCTACGAGCAGTACTTC. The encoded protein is CASSQDRYSYEQYF.

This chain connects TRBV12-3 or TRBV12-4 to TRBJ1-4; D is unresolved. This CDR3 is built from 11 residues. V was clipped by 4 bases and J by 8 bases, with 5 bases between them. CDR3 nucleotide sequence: TGTGCCAGCAGTTCACGGGAAAAACTGTTTTTT. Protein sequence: CASSSREKLFF.

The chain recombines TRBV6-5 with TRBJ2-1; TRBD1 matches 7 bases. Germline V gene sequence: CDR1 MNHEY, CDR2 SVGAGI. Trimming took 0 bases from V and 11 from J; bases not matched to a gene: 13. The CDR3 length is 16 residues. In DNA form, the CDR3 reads TGTGCCAGCAGTTACTCGACAGGGCTGCAAACAATGAAGCAGTTCTTC. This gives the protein CASSYSTGLQTMKQFF.

Here the CDR3 reads CASSPPGLAGAETQYF. CDR3 sequence (DNA): TGTGCCAGCAGCCCCCCCGGACTAGCGGGAGCGGAGACCCAGTACTTC. The rearrangement uses TRBV5-4 and TRBJ2-5, with 13 bases that match TRBD2. V lost 4 bases and J lost 5; bases outside the gene matches: 8. The CDR3 covers 16 residues. The germline V gene encodes CDR1 SGHNT and CDR2 YYREEE (reference sequence).

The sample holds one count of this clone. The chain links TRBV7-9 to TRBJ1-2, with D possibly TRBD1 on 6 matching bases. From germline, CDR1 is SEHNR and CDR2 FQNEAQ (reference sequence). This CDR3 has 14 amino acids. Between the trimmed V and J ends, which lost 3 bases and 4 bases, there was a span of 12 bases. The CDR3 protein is CASSFGQWSYGYTF. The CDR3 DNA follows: TGTGCCAGCAGCTTTGGACAGTGGTCCTATGGCTACACCTTC.

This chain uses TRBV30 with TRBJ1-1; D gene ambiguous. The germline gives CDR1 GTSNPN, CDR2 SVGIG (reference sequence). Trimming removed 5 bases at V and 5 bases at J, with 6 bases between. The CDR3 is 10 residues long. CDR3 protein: CAWRRTEAFF. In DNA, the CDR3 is TGTGCCTGGCGTCGGACTGAAGCTTTCTTT.

The CDR3 spells CAISSHGGKEKLFF. The DNA of the CDR3 is TGTGCCATCAGTTCCCATGGGGGGAAGGAAAAACTGTTTTTT. V is TRBV10-3 and J is TRBJ1-4, with D perhaps matching TRBD1 (5 bases). Germline CDR1 reads ENHRY; CDR2 reads SYGVKD. V shed 5 bases and J shed 8 bases, with 15 bases lying between them. The CDR3 is 14 residues long.

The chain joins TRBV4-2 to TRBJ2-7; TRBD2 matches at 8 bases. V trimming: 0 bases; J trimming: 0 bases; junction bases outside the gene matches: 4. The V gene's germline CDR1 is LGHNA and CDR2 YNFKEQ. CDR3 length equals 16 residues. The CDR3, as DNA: TGTGCCAGCAGCCAAGAGTCACTAGCGGACTCCTACGAGCAGTACTTC. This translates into CASSQESLADSYEQYF.

This chain's CDR3 is CAISAEGNQPQHF. The DNA for the CDR3 is TGTGCCATCAGTGCCGAGGGCAATCAGCCCCAGCATTTT. The chain combines TRBV10-3 with TRBJ1-5; D remains unclear. This CDR3 comprises 13 residues. Trimming took off 4 bases at V and 2 bases at J, with 6 bases between the two ends. CDR1 and CDR2 (germline): ENHRY, SYGVKD.